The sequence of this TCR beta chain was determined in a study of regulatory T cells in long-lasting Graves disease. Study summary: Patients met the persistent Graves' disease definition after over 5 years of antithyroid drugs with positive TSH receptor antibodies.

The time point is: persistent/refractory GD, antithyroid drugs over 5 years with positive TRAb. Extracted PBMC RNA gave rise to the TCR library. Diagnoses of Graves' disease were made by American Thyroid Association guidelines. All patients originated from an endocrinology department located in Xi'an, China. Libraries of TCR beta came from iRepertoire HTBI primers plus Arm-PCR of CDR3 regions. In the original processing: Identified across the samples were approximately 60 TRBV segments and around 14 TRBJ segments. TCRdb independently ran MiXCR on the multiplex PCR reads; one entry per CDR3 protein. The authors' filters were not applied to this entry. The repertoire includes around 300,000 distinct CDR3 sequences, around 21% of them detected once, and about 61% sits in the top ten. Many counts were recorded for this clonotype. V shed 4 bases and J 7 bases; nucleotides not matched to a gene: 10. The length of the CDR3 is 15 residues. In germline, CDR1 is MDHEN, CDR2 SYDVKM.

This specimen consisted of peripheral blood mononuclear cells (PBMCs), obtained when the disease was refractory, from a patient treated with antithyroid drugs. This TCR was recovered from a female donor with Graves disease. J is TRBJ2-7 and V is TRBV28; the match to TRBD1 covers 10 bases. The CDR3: CASSSGTGDLGEQYF. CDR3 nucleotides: TGTGCCAGCAGTTCGGGGACAGGGGATCTGGGGGAGCAGTACTTC.